Listed here is a single T cell receptor (beta chain). The target of this receptor is not known. No much larger clone is present one base from it, and per-base qualities are unavailable. Trimmed from V: 4 bases; trimmed from J: 1 base; junction bases lacking a gene match: 12. The germline V gene yields SGHDT for CDR1 and YYEEEE for CDR2. From the cysteine up to the phenylalanine, the CDR3 has a length of 17 residues. Solely the CDR3 DNA is kept, with 51 bases framed from the first base. These data belong to a study of blood T cell repertoires in COVID-19 (dated by TCRdb to the early 2020s). Regarding the complete study: The collaborator samples originated in the United States, Italy and Spain and spanned the acute and convalescent phases of COVID-19. The sample metadata nearly always contained a de-identified subject ID, COVID-19 status, age in years and sex. Where available, HLA class I and class II types were obtained from metadata supplied by the sample provider rather than from assay-based typing. Deeply sampled blood TCRbeta repertoires from subjects exposed to, actively infected with, or recovered from COVID-19 were included in the dataset. The prospective study material was composed of cDNA or gDNA derived from T cells, B-cell-depleted T cells, or PBMCs. The repertoires were released in a freely available public database intended as a resource for research on the immune response to SARS-CoV-2. The samples were drawn from the first 160 participants of the ongoing ImmuneRACE study and from over a thousand subjects provided by 6 global collaborators. Results the study describes overall, beyond this receptor: Clinical and demographic metadata were provided uncurated, with the amount varying by source and participant.

The collaborating institutions used their own protocols to collect whole blood in K2EDTA tubes. For TCRbeta analysis, collaborators shipped samples as frozen whole blood, isolated PBMCs, or DNA extracted from either of those sample types. TCRbeta CDR3 regions were amplified from genomic DNA by means of the immunoSEQ Assay, a bias-controlled multiplex PCR. The study's processing was this. The number of nucleated cells in each sample was estimated from the amplification of reference gene primers within the assay. Sequence reads were collapsed and filtered to measure the absolute abundance of every unique TCRbeta CDR3 rearrangement. For each sample, productive Simpson clonality was calculated as the square root of Simpson's diversity index over productive rearrangements. TCRdb re-hosts the immuneACCESS table, in-frame sequences only. Its copies lack some clones; in the studies checked, an unresolved V gene accounts for under half of them, and the cause for the rest is not known. That table furnishes V, J and clone size, whereas the DNA furnished D and trimming. Within this sample are approximately 60,000 clones, with about 78% of them counted one time only. 50% of the sample is taken by the ten largest.

In this chain, TRBV5-6 is recombined with TRBJ1-1; 8 central bases correspond to TRBD1. The receptor comes from a woman of 80 years or more with acute or convalescent COVID-19. Sequenced sample: peripheral blood. The base sequence is TGTGCCAGCAGCGAGGACAGGGTCCTCTTTGGGAACACTGAAGCTTTCTTT. This translates into CASSEDRVLFGNTEAFF.